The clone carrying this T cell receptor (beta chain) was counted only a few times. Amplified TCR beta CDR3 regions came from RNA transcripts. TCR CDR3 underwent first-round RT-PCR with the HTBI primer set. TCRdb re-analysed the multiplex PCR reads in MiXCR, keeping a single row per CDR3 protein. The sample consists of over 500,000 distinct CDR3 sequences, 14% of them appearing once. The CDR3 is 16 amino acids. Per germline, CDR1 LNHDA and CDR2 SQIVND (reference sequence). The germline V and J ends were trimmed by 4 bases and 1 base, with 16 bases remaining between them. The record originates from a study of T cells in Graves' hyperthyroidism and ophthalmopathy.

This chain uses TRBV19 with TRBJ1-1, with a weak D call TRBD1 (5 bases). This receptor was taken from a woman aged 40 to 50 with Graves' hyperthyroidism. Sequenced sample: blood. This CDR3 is CASSTTGTLKNTEAFF. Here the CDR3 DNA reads TGTGCCAGTAGTACTACCGGGACCCTGAAGAACACTGAAGCTTTCTTT.